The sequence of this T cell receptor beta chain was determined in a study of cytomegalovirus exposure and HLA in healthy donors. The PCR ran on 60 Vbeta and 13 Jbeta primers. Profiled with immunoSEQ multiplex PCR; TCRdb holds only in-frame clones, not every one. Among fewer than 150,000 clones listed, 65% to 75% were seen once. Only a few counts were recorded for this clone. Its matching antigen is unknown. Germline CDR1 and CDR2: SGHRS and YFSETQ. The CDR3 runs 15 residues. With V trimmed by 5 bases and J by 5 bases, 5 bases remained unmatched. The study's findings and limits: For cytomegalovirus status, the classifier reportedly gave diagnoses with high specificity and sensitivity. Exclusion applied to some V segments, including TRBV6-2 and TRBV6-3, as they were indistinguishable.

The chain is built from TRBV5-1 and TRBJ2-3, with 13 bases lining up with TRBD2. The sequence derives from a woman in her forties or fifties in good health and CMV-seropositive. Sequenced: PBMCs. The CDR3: CASRVLAGGRDTQYF. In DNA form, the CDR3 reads TGCGCCAGCAGGGTACTAGCGGGGGGGAGAGATACGCAGTATTTT.